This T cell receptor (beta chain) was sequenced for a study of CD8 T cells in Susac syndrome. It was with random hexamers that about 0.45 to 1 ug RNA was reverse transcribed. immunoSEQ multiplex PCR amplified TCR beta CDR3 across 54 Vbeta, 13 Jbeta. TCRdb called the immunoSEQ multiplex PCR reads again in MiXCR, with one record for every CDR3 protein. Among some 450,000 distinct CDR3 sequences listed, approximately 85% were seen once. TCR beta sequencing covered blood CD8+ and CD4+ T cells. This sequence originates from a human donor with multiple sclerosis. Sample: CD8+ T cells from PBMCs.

This chain's CDR3 is CASSIQGASGTDTQYF. The CDR3, as DNA: TGTGCCAGTAGTATACAGGGGGCGAGCGGCACAGATACGCAGTATTTT. The rearrangement uses TRBV19 and TRBJ2-3, with 8 positions matching TRBD1. The ends lost 2 bases at V and 1 base at J; junction bases unmatched: 5. This CDR3 comprises 16 residues. Germline V CDR1 and CDR2: LNHDA, SQIVND (reference sequence).